This entry features one T cell receptor beta chain sequence. This sample is part of a study of T cell responses to AZD1222 COVID-19 vaccine. CDR3 length: 14 amino acids. Germline-derived CDR1 and CDR2 are LNHNV and YYDKDF (reference sequence). Trimming left V 1 base short and J 4 bases short, with 8 bases between. Method: immunoSEQ multiplex PCR; TCRdb's copy keeps in-frame clones and lacks some. The sample includes 100,000 to 120,000 clones, around 80% of them seen just once. The rearrangement links TRBV15 to TRBJ1-3, with no clear D. The sample was peripheral blood, taken on day 0 of AZD1222 vaccination. The source is an adult in good health. The CDR3 protein is CATSRAQVGNTIYF. The CDR3 nucleotides are TGTGCCACCAGCAGAGCCCAGGTGGGAAACACCATATATTTT.